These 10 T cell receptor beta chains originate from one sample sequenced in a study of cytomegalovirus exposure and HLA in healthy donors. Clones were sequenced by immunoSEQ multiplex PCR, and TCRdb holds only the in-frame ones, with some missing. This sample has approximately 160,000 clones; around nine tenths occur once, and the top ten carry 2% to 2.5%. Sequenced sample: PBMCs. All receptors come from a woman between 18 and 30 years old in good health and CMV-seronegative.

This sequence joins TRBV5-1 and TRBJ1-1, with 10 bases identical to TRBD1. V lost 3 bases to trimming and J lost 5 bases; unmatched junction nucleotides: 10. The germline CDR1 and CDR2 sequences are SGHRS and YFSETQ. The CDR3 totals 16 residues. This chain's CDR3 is CASSSGDRGLATEAFF. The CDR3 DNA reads TGCGCCAGCAGCTCTGGGGACAGGGGATTAGCGACTGAAGCTTTCTTT.

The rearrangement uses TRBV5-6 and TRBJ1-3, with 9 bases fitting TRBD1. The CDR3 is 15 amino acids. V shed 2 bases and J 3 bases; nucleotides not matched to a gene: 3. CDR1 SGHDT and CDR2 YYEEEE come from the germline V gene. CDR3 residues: CASSLQGADGNTIYF. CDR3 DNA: TGTGCCAGCAGCTTACAGGGGGCAGATGGAAACACCATATATTTT.

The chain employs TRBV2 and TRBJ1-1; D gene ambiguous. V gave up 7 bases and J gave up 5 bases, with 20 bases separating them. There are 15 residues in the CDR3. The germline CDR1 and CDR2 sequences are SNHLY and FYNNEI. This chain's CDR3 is CASTLRLRGGTEAFF. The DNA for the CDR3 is TGTGCCAGCACCCTGAGACTGAGAGGAGGGACTGAAGCTTTCTTT.

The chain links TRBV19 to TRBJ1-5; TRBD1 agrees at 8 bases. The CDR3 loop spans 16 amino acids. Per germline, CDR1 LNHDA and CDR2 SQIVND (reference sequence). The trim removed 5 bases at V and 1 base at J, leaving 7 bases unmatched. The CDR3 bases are TGTGCCAGTAGTGCGGACAGGGCCAGGAGCAATCAGCCCCAGCATTTT. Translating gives CASSADRARSNQPQHF. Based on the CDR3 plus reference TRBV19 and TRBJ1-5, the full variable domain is DGGITQSPKYLFRKEGQNVTLSCEQNLNHDAMYWYRQDPGQGLRLIYYSQIVNDFQKGDIAEGYSVSREKKESFPLTVTSAQKNPTAFYLCASSADRARSNQPQHFGDGTRLSIL.

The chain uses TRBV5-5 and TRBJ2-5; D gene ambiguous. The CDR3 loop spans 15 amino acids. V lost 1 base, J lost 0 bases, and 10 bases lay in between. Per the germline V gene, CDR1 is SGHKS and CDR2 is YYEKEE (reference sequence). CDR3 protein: CASSLRGAYQETQYF. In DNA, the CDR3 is TGTGCCAGCAGCTTGAGAGGCGCGTACCAAGAGACCCAGTACTTC.

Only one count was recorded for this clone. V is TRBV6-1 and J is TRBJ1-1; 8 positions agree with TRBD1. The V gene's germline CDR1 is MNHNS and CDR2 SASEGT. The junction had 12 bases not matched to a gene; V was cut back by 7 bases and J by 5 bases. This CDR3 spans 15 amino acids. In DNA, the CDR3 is TGTGCCAGCACCTTTCCGGACAGGGCGGGAACTGAAGCTTTCTTT. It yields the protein CASTFPDRAGTEAFF.

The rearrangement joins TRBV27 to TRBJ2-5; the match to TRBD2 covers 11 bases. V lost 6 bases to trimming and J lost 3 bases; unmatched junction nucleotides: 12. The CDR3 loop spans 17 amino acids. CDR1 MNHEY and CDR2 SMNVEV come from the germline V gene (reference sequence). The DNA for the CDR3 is TGTGCCAGCAGAGGGAGTTATCCGGGACTAGCGGAAGAGACCCAGTACTTC. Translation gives CASRGSYPGLAEETQYF.

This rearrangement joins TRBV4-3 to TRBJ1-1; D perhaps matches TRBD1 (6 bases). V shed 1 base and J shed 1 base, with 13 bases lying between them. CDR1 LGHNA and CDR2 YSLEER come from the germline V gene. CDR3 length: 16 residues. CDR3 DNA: TGCGCCAGCAGCCAAGGTTTGGGGGCCAAGAACACTGAAGCTTTCTTT. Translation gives CASSQGLGAKNTEAFF.

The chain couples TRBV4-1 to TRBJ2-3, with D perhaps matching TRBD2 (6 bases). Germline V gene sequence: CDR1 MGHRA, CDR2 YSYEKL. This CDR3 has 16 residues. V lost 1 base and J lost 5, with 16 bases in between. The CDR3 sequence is CASSQVRRDYVDTQYF. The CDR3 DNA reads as TGCGCCAGCAGCCAAGTACGGAGGGATTACGTAGATACGCAGTATTTT.

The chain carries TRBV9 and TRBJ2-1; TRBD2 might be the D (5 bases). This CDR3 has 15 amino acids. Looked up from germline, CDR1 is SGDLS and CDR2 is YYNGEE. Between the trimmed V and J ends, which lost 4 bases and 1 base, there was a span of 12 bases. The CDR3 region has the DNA TGTGCCAGCAGCCCAGGACTTGCGTCCTACAATGAGCAGTTCTTC. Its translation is CASSPGLASYNEQFF.